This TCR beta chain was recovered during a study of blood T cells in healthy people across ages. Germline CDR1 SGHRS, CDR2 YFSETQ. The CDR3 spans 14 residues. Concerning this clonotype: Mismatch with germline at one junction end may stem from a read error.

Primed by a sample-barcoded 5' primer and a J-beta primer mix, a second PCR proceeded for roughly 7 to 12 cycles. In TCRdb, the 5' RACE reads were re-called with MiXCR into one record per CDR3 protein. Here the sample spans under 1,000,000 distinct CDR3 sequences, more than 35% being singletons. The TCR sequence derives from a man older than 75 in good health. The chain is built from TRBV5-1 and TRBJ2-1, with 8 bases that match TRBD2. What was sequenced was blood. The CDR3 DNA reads TGCGCCAGCAACTTGGCCGGGGGGGAGAATGAGCAGTTCTTC. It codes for CASNLAGGENEQFF.